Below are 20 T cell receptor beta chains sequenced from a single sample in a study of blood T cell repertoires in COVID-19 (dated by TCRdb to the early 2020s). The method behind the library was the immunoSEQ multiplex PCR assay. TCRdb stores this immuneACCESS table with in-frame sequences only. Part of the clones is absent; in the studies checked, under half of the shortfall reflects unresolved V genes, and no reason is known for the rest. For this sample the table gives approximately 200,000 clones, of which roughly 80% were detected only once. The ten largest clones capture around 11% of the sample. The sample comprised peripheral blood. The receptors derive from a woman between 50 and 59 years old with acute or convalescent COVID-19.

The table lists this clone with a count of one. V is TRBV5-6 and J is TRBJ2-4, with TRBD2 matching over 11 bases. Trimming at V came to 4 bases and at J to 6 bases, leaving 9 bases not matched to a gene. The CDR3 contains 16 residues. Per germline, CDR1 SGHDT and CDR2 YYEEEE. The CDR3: CASSPLAGGLRNIQYF. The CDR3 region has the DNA TGTGCCAGCAGCCCATTAGCGGGGGGGCTGAGAAACATTCAGTACTTC.

The CDR3 loop reads CASSQPGKNIQYF. The DNA of the CDR3 is TGTGCCAGCAGCCAACCAGGAAAAAACATTCAGTACTTC. The chain joins TRBV28 to TRBJ2-4; D is unclear. The germline gives CDR1 MDHEN, CDR2 SYDVKM. The CDR3 extends over 13 amino acids. V shed 6 bases and J shed 4 bases, with 10 bases lying between them.

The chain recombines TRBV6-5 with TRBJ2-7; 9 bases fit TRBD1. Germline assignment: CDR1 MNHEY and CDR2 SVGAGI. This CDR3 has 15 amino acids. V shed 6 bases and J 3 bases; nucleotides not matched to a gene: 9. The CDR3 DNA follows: TGTGCCAGCAGGGGACCGGGACAGGGATTCTACGAGCAGTACTTC. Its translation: CASRGPGQGFYEQYF.

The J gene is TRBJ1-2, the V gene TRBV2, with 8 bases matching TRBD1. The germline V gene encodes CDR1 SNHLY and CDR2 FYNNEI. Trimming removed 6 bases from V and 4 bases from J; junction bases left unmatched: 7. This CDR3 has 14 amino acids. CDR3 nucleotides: TGTGCCAGCAGGGGACAGGTCGGGGGCTATGGCTACACCTTC. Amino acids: CASRGQVGGYGYTF.

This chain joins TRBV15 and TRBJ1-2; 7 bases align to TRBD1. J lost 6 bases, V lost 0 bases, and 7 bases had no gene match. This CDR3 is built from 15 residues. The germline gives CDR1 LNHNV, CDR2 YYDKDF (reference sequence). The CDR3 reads CATSRERQGYDGYTF. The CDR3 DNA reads TGTGCCACCAGCAGAGAGCGACAGGGATACGATGGCTACACCTTC.

The CDR3: CASRIKTSAYEQYF. The DNA for the CDR3 is TGTGCCAGCAGAATCAAAACTTCGGCCTACGAGCAGTACTTC. The chain combines TRBV6-5 with TRBJ2-7; D is undetermined. Germline CDR1 MNHEY, CDR2 SVGAGI. The CDR3 is 14 residues long. V lost 6 bases, J lost 2 bases, and 14 bases lay in between.

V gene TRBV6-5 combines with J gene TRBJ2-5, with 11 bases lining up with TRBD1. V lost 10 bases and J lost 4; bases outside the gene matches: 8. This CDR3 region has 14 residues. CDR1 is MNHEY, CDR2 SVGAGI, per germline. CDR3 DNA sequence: TGTGCCACCAAGGACAGGGGGCTTGGAGAGACCCAGTACTTC. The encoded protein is CATKDRGLGETQYF.

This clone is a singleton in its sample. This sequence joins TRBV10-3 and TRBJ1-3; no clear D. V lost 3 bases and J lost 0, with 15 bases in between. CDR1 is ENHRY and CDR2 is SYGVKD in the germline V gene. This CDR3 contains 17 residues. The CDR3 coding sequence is TGTGCCATCAGTGATAGAGTTCACGGACTCTCTGGAAACACCATATATTTT. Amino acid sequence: CAISDRVHGLSGNTIYF.

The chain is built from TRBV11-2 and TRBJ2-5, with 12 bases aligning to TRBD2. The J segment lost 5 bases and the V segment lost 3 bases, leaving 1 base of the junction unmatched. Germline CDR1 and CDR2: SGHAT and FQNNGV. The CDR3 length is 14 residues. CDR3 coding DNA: TGTGCCAGCAGCTTCACTAGCGGGGGGGAGACCCAGTACTTC. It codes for CASSFTSGGETQYF.

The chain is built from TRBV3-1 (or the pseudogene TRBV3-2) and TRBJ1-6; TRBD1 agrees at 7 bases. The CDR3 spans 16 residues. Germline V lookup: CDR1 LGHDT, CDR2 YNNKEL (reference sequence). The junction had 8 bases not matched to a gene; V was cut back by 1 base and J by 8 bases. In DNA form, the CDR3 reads TGTGCCAGCAGCCAAGGGGTGGGACAGTTATATTCACCCCTCCACTTT. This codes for CASSQGVGQLYSPLHF.

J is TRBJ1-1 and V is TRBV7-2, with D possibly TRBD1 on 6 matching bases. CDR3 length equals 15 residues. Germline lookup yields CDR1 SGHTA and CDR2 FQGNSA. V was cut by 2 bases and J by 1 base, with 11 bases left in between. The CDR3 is CASSLRIGGNTEAFF. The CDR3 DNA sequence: TGTGCCAGCAGCTTACGTATAGGGGGGAACACTGAAGCTTTCTTT.

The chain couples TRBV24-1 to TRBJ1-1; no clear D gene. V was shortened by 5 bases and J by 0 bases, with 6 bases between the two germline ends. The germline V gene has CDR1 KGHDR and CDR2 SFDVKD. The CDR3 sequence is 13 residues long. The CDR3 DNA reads TGTGCCACCAGTGGGGCAGTGAACACTGAAGCTTTCTTT. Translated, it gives CATSGAVNTEAFF.

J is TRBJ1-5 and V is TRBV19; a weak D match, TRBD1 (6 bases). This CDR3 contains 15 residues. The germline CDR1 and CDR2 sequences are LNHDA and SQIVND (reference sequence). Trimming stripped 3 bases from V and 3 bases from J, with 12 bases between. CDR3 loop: CASSIPGALNQPQHF. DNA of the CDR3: TGTGCCAGTAGTATCCCAGGGGCGCTCAATCAGCCCCAGCATTTT.

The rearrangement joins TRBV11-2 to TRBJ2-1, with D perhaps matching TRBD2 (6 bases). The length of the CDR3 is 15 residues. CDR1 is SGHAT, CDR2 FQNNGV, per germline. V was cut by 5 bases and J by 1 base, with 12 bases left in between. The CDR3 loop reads CASSTRTNSYNEQFF. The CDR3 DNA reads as TGTGCCAGCAGCACTCGGACTAATTCCTACAATGAGCAGTTCTTC.

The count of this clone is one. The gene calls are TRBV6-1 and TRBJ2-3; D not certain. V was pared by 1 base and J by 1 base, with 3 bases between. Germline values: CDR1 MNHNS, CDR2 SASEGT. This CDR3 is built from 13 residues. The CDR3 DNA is TGTGCCAGCAGTGAAGTCGGCACAGATACGCAGTATTTT. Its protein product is CASSEVGTDTQYF.

The CDR3 DNA sequence: TGCAGTCTAGACAGCCACACTGAAGCTTTCTTT. Translated: CSLDSHTEAFF. The genes are TRBV20-1 and TRBJ1-1; the D gene is possibly TRBD1 (5 bases). The CDR3 extends over 11 amino acids. The V end was cut by 8 bases, the J end by 3 bases, with 10 bases between. Germline V gene lookup returns CDR1 DFQATT and CDR2 SNEGSKA (reference sequence).

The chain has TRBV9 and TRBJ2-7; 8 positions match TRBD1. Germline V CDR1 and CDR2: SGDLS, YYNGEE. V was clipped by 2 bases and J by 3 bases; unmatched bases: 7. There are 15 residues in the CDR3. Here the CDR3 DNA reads TGTGCCAGCAGCGTGTCTCAGGGGGCCGTCTACGAGCAGTACTTC. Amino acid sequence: CASSVSQGAVYEQYF.

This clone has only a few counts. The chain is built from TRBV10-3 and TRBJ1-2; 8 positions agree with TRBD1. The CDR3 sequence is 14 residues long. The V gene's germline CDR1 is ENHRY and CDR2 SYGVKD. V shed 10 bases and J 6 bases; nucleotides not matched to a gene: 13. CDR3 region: CATFRTGQENGYTF. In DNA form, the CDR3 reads TGTGCCACCTTTCGGACAGGGCAGGAGAATGGCTACACCTTC.

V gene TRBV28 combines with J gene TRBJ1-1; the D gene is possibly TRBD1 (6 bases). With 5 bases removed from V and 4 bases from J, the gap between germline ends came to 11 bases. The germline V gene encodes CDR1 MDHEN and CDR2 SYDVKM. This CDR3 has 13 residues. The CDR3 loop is CASSPGAGTEAFF. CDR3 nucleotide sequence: TGTGCCAGCAGTCCAGGGGCCGGCACTGAAGCTTTCTTT.

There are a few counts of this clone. CDR3 nucleotides: TGTGCCAGTAGTGTCGGACAGGGGAATTCACCCCTCCACTTT. Its translation: CASSVGQGNSPLHF. V usage is TRBV19 and J usage is TRBJ1-6; 9 nucleotides agree with TRBD1. Germline loops: CDR1 LNHDA, CDR2 SQIVND (reference sequence). V lost 5 bases, J lost 7 bases, and 3 bases stayed unmatched. The CDR3 loop spans 14 amino acids.